This TCR beta chain was found in a study of T cells in localized non-small cell lung cancer. Findings and caveats of the study: Adjacent lung had a median around 50 of the 100 largest tumor clones. Uninvolved adjacent lung had more T cell clonality than any other tissue, topping tumor.

V lost 4 bases and J 4 bases, leaving 8 bases between the germline ends. CDR1 SEHNR and CDR2 FQNEAQ come from the germline V gene (reference sequence). The CDR3 consists of 13 residues. Concerning this clone: Its antigen is currently unknown.

The data were produced by immunoSEQ multiplex PCR, yet TCRdb's version contains in-frame clones alone and is incomplete. Here the sample spans 30,000 or so clones, roughly 90% being singletons. The chain combines TRBV7-9 with TRBJ1-5, with D possibly TRBD1 on 5 matching bases. The sequence was obtained from a woman aged 40-69 years with stage III lung adenocarcinoma. Sequenced material: peripheral blood mononuclear cells, taken before any cancer treatment. DNA for the CDR3: TGTGCCAGCAGCTCGGGACGGAATCAGCCCCAGCATTTT. Its protein product is CASSSGRNQPQHF.